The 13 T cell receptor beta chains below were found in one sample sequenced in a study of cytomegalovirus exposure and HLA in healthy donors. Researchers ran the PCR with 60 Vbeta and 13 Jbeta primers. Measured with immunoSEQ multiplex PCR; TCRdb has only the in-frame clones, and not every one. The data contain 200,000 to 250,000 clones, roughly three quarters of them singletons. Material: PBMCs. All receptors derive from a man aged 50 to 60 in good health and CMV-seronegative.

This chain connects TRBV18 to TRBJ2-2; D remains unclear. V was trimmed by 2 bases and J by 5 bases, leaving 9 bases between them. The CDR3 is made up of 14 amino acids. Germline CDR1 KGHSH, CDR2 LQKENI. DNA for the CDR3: TGTGCCAGCTCACCAGGTACCCGGACCGGGGAGCTGTTTTTT. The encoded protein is CASSPGTRTGELFF.

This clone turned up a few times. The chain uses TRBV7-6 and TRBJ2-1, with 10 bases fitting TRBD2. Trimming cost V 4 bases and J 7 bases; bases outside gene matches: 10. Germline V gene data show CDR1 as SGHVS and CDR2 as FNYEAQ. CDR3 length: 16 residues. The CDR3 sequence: CASSSSAGTSANEQFF. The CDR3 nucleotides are TGTGCCAGCAGCTCCTCCGCCGGGACTAGCGCGAATGAGCAGTTCTTC.

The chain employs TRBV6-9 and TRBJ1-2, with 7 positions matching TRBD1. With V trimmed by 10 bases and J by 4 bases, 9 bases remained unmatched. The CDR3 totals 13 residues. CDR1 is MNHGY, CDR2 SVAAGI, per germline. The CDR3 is CAKAQGGCYGYTF. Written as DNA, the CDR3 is TGTGCCAAGGCACAAGGGGGCTGCTATGGCTACACCTTC.

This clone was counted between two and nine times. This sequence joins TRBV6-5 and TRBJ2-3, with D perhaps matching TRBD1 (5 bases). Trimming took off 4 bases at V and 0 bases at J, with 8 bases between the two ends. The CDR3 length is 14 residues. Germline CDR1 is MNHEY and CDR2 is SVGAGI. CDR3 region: CASSWTTSTDTQYF. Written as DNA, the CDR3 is TGTGCCAGCAGTTGGACAACTAGCACAGATACGCAGTATTTT.

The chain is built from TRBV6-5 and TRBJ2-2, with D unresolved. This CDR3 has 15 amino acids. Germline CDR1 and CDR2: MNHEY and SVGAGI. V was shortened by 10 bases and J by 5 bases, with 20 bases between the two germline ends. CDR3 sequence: CATRLGWITTGELFF. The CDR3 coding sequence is TGTGCCACCAGATTGGGCTGGATCACTACCGGGGAGCTGTTTTTT.

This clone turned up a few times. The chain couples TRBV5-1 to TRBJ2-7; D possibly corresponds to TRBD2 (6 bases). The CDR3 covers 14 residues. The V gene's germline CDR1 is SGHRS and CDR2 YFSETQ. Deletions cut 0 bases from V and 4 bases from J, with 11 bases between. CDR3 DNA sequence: TGCGCCAGCAGCTTGGCCCCGGGGGAGTACGAGCAGTACTTC. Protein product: CASSLAPGEYEQYF.

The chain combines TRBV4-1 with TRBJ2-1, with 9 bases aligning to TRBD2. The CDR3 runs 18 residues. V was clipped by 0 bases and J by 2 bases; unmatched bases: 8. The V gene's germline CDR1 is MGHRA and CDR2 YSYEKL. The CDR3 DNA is TGCGCCAGCAGCCAAGAGAAAGGGAGACTAGCGGCCTACAATGAGCAGTTCTTC. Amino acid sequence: CASSQEKGRLAAYNEQFF.

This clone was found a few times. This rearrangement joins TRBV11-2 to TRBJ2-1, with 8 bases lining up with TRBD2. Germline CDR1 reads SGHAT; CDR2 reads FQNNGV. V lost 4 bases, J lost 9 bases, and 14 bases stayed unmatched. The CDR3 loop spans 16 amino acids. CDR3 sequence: CASSSLKGLGVPEQFF. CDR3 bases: TGTGCCAGCAGCTCCCTAAAGGGACTAGGTGTGCCTGAGCAGTTCTTC.

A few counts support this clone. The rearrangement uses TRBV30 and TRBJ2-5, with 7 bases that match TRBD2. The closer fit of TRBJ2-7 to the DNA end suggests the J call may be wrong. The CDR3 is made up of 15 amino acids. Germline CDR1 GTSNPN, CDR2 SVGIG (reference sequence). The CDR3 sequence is CAWGWGAGPTYEQYF. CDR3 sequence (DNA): TGTGCCTGGGGGTGGGGAGCGGGGCCTACCTACGAGCAGTACTTC.

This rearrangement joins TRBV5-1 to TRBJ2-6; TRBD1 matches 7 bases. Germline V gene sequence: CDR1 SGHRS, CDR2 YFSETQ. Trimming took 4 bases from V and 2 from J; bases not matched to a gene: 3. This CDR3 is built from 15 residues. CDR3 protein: CASSRDRAGANVLTF. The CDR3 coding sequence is TGCGCCAGCAGCCGTGACAGGGCTGGGGCCAACGTCCTGACTTTC.

The CDR3 DNA sequence: TGCGCCAGCAGCTTAGGACAGGTAGAGAACGAGCAGTACTTC. It encodes CASSLGQVENEQYF. This chain connects TRBV5-1 to TRBJ2-7; TRBD1 aligns across 7 bases. With 2 bases clipped from V and 5 bases from J, the junction kept 7 bases outside the gene matches. CDR3 length: 14 residues. Germline-derived CDR1 and CDR2 are SGHRS and YFSETQ.

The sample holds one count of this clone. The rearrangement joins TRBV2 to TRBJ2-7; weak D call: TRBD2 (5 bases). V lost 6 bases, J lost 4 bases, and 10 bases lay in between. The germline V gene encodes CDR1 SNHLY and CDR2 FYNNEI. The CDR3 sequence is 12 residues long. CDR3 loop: CASSTLGYEQYF. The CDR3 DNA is TGTGCCAGCAGCACACTAGGGTACGAGCAGTACTTC.

The CDR3 sequence: CASTGGWGQPQHF. The CDR3 nucleotides read TGTGCCAGTACGGGGGGCTGGGGTCAGCCCCAGCATTTT. V is TRBV19 and J is TRBJ1-5; weak D call: TRBD1 (6 bases). The CDR3 covers 13 residues. Germline V gives CDR1 LNHDA, CDR2 SQIVND (reference sequence). V was shortened by 7 bases and J by 6 bases, with 13 bases between the two germline ends.